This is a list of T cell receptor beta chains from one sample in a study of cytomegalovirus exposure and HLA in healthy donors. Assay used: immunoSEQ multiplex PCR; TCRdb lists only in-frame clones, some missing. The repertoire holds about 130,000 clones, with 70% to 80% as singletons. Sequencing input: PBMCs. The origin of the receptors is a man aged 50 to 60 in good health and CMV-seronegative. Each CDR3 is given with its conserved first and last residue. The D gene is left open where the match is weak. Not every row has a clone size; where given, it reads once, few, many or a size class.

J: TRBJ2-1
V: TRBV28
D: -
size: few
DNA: TGTGCCAGCAGTTTAGTCACCCACTCCGGTGAGCAGTTCTTC
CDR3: CASSLVTHSGEQFF

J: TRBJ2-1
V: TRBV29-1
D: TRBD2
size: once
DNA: TGCAGCGTCCGGGGGGTCTTTTCCCATGAGCAGTTCTTC
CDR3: CSVRGVFSHEQFF

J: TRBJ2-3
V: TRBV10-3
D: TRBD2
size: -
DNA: TGTGCCATCAGTGGAAAGTCTAGCGGGGGGGCCGTGGTTAACACAGATACGCAGTATTTT
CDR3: CAISGKSSGGAVVNTDTQYF

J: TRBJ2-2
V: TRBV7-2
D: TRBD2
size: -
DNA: TGTGCCAGCAGCTTAGGGCTAGCGGGGGCAGGCGGGGAGCTGTTTTTT
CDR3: CASSLGLAGAGGELFF

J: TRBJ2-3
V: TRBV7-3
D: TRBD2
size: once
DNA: TGTGCCAGCAGCTTAATGGCAGCGGGGGGGGCAGGTACGCAGTATTTT
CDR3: CASSLMAAGGAGTQYF

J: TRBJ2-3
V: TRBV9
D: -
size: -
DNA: TGTGCCAGCAGCGGCTACGGGGTGGCAGATACGCAGTATTTT
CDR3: CASSGYGVADTQYF

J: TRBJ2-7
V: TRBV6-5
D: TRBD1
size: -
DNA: TGTGCCAGCAAGCAAGGGGGCCAGAGTCTTGGGCAGTACTTC
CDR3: CASKQGGQSLGQYF

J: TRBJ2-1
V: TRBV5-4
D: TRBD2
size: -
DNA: TGTGCCAGCAGCCCGACTAGCGGGGGCCTGTACAATGAGCAGTTCTTC
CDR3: CASSPTSGGLYNEQFF

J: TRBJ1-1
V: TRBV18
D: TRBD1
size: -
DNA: TGTGCCAGCTCACCACCTGAGGGGGCGCCGAACACTGAAGCTTTCTTT
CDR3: CASSPPEGAPNTEAFF

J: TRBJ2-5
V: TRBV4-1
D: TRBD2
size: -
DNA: TGCGCCAGCAGCCCGAGGACTAGCGGGGGGGTGAGGGAGACCCAGTACTTC
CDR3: CASSPRTSGGVRETQYF

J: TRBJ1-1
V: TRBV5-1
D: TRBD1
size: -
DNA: TGCGCCAGCAGCCTAGACAGGGTTGGGACCACTGAAGCTTTCTTT
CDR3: CASSLDRVGTTEAFF

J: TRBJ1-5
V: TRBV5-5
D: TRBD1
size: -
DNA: TGTGCCAGCAGCAACGGACAGGGAGGGCGGCCCCAGCATTTT
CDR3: CASSNGQGGRPQHF

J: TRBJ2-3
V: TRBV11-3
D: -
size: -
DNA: TGTGCCAGCAGCACCAGGGGCAGCACAGATACGCAGTATTTT
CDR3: CASSTRGSTDTQYF

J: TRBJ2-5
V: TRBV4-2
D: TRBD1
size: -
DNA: TGTGCCAGCAGCCCTCAGGGGGAGCAGGAGACCCAGTACTTC
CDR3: CASSPQGEQETQYF

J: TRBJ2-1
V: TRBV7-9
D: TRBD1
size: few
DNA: TGTGCCAGCAGCTTAAAAGGGACAGGGCCCAATGAGCAGTTCTTC
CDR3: CASSLKGTGPNEQFF

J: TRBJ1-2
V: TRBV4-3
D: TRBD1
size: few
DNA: TGCGCCAGCAGCCCTAAGGAATATCGACAGGGGGGAAACTATGGCTACACCTTC
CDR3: CASSPKEYRQGGNYGYTF

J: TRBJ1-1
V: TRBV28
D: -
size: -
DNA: TGTGCCAGCAGTGTGTCGGCTGGGGGGGCCTTTGAAGCTTTCTTT
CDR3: CASSVSAGGAFEAFF

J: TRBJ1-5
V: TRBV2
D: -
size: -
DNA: TGTGCCAGCAGTGAAGGGACATCGGCGCCCCAGCATTTT
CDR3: CASSEGTSAPQHF